Below, 3 T cell receptor beta chains from the same sample are listed, as sequenced in a study of molecular identifiers for immune sequencing clone quantification (dated by TCRdb to the late 2010s). Libraries were constructed by PCR. The listed sequencing device is NextSeq 500. Starting from the raw public reads, TCRdb applied fastp trimming at Q25, assembled clones with MiXCR and retained in-frame beta chains. One record per CDR3 amino acid sequence lists the most common genes and DNA. The sample records roughly 300,000 distinct CDR3 sequences, 24% of which are singletons. About 0.7% of the sample belongs to the ten largest clones. Sequenced input: naive CD8+ T cells from blood, with Jurkat cell RNA spiked in. Per the publication, the cell subset or site label means: FACS-sorted CD8+CD4-CCR7+CD45RA+ naive T cells. These receptor sequences come from a human donor in good health. Some libraries in this study had Jurkat cell RNA spiked in.

This clonotype came up a few times. V gene TRBV30 combines with J gene TRBJ2-3; 9 nucleotides match TRBD1. This CDR3 is built from 15 residues. The germline V gene encodes CDR1 GTSNPN and CDR2 SVGIG (reference sequence). V lost 2 bases, J lost 0 bases, and 3 bases stayed unmatched. Here the CDR3 DNA reads TGTGCCTGGAGTTGGACAGGGGCTAGCACAGATACGCAGTATTTT. It is translated as CAWSWTGASTDTQYF.

This clonotype was seen a handful of times. The chain couples TRBV20-1 to TRBJ1-1, with D uncertain. V shed 0 bases and J shed 0 bases, with 5 bases lying between them. The CDR3 has 13 amino acids. Looked up from germline, CDR1 is DFQATT and CDR2 is SNEGSKA (reference sequence). The CDR3 DNA sequence: TGCAGTGCTAGAGATCCAATGAACACTGAAGCTTTCTTT. This gives the protein CSARDPMNTEAFF.

This clonotype was seen only a few times. This chain uses TRBV12-3 or TRBV12-4 with TRBJ2-2; D is undetermined. The CDR3 spans 14 residues. The ends were cut back, 5 bases at V and 5 bases at J, with 12 bases in the middle. CDR3 DNA sequence: TGTGCCAGCAGTCCTTTGATCTCGACCGGGGAGCTGTTTTTT. Translating gives CASSPLISTGELFF.